This paragraph reports one TCR beta chain. No antigen is known for it. The donor population consisted of healthy HIV-negative adults with no recent acute infections or vaccinations. Adults of Caucasian background living in Nashville, Tennessee made up all donors. These data originate in a study of shared clonotypes between healthy human individuals. Over several immunoSEQ plates, each subset's genomic DNA was distributed in even portions. Here immunoSEQ multiplex PCR was the method, and the copy in TCRdb shows in-frame clones only, minus some. The sample includes about 480,000 clones, 60% to 80% of them seen just once. Germline V gene sequence: CDR1 LNHDA, CDR2 SQIVND (reference sequence). The trim removed 7 bases at V and 1 base at J, leaving 9 bases unmatched. The CDR3 covers 15 residues. Study results and caveats: The expectation was that sequencing depth would affect clonotype sharing among donors.

This TCR was recovered from a woman aged 40 to 49 in good health. Some clones in this sample may be carry-over from other donors' samples. The V gene is TRBV19, the J gene TRBJ1-1, with 7 positions matching TRBD1. The sample consisted of PBMCs. The CDR3 spells CASNQQGRSNTEAFF. CDR3 nucleotides: TGTGCCAGTAATCAACAGGGGAGGTCGAACACTGAAGCTTTCTTT.